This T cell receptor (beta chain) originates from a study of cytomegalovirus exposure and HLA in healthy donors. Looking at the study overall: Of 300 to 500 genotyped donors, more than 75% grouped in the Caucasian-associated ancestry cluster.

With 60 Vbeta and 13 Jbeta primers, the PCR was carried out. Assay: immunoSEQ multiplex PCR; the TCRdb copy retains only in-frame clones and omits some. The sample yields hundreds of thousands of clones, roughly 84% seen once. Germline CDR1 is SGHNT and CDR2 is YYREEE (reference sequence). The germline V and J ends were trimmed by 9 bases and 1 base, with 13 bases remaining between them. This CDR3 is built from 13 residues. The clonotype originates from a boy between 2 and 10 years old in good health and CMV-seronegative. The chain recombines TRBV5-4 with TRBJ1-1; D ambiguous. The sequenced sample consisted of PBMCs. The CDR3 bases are TGTGCCACCCGACTTGACCGGAACACTGAAGCTTTCTTT. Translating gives CATRLDRNTEAFF.